A single T cell receptor beta chain is shown here with its context. The data were obtained in a study of cytomegalovirus exposure and HLA in healthy donors. The PCR made use of 60 Vbeta and 13 Jbeta primers. Profiled with immunoSEQ multiplex PCR; TCRdb holds only in-frame clones, not every one. Of 150,000 to 180,000 clones in the sample, under 80% were seen once. The CDR3 is made up of 16 amino acids. CDR1 is SGHNT, CDR2 YYREEE, per germline (reference sequence). Trimming removed 0 bases from V and 0 bases from J, with 12 bases in between. Donors had nominal health at sampling but likely had unrecorded immune exposures.

The gene calls are TRBV5-4 and TRBJ2-5; possible D gene TRBD2, 7 bases. This TCR came from a man in his thirties or forties in good health and CMV-seronegative. Material: PBMCs. The CDR3 loop is CASSLVGGRNQETQYF. The CDR3, as DNA: TGTGCCAGCAGCTTGGTCGGGGGGCGCAACCAAGAGACCCAGTACTTC.